This is a list of T cell receptor beta chains from one sample in a study of response to subunit inactivated influenza vaccine. TCRdb itself ran the RT-PCR reads through MiXCR, one entry per CDR3 protein. The data contain 600,000 to 700,000 distinct CDR3 sequences, around 15% of them singletons. The material sequenced was PBMCs from blood, taken less than 15 days before vaccination. These receptors were taken from a man aged 50 or older who received an inactivated influenza vaccine. CDR3s include the opening cysteine and the closing phenylalanine or tryptophan. A D gene is named only where the DNA matches it firmly. Some rows mark clone size as missing; the rest say once, few, many or name a class of expanded clone.

TRBJ2-5 | - | - | TRBV4-2 | CASSQASGTQYF | TGTGCCAGCAGCCAAGCTTCTGGGACCCAGTACTTC
TRBJ2-6 | - | - | TRBV7-2 | CASRSYPWDSGANVLTF | TGTGCCAGCAGGAGTTACCCCTGGGACTCTGGGGCCAACGTCCTGACTTTC
TRBJ2-5 | - | - | TRBV20-1 | CSARRQGIETQYF | TGCAGTGCTAGGCGGCAGGGTATCGAGACCCAGTACTTC
TRBJ2-1 | TRBD2 | many | TRBV29-1 | CSVEVLETSGRVSPYNEQFF | TGCAGCGTTGAGGTCTTGGAGACTAGCGGGAGGGTCTCTCCCTACAATGAGCAGTTCTTC
TRBJ2-2 | - | few | TRBV7-6 | CASRLSPHGELFF | TGTGCCAGCAGGCTTAGCCCCCACGGGGAGCTGTTTTTT
TRBJ2-6 | TRBD2 | - | TRBV4-3 | CASSQIAGGPFGANVLTF | TGCGCCAGCAGCCAGATAGCGGGAGGGCCTTTTGGGGCCAACGTCCTGACTTTC
TRBJ1-5 | - | - | TRBV5-6 | CASSSPDQPQHF | TGTGCCAGCAGCTCCCCGGATCAGCCCCAGCATTTT
TRBJ1-5 | - | few | TRBV20-1 | CSARDLIVGSQPQHF | TGCAGTGCTAGAGATCTTATAGTGGGAAGTCAGCCCCAGCATTTT
TRBJ2-7 | TRBD2 | - | TRBV29-1 | CSGRPSGKPEQYF | TGCAGCGGGAGGCCTAGCGGGAAACCCGAGCAGTACTTC
TRBJ1-1 | - | many | TRBV12-3/TRBV12-4 | CASSPSGRMNTEAFF | TGTGCCAGCAGTCCCTCGGGACGGATGAACACTGAAGCTTTCTTT
TRBJ2-3 | - | few | TRBV9 | CASSANRGTDTQYF | TGTGCCAGCAGCGCCAACCGGGGGACAGATACGCAGTATTTT
TRBJ2-3 | TRBD2 | few | TRBV9 | CASSPSSGRTDTQYF | TGTGCCAGCAGCCCCTCTAGCGGGAGAACAGATACGCAGTATTTT
TRBJ2-3 | - | few | TRBV10-3 | CAISETEDTQYF | TGTGCCATCAGTGAAACAGAAGATACGCAGTATTTT
TRBJ2-4 | TRBD2 | - | TRBV7-2 | CASSWTSGGVGKNIQYF | TGTGCCAGCAGCTGGACTAGCGGGGGGGTCGGCAAAAACATTCAGTACTTC
TRBJ2-5 | - | - | TRBV6-1 | CASSEWLGAGQYF | TGTGCCAGCAGTGAATGGCTAGGCGCCGGCCAGTACTTC
TRBJ2-1 | - | few | TRBV6-5 | CASSYFQGVWGNEQFF | TGTGCCAGCAGTTACTTCCAAGGAGTTTGGGGAAATGAGCAGTTCTTC
TRBJ2-1 | TRBD1 | - | TRBV4-2 | CASSHRDRVLLSSYNEQFF | TGTGCCAGCAGCCACCGGGACAGGGTACTGCTAAGCTCCTACAATGAGCAGTTCTTC
TRBJ1-2 | - | many | TRBV10-3 | CAIRRNQRVGYTF | TGTGCCATCAGGAGAAACCAGCGAGTCGGCTACACCTTC
TRBJ1-1 | TRBD1 | few | TRBV2 | CASSGDRSGTEAFF | TGTGCCAGCAGTGGGGACAGGTCGGGCACTGAAGCTTTCTTT
TRBJ1-2 | - | few | TRBV20-1 | CSAASGGLGYGYTF | TGCAGTGCCGCCTCCGGGGGGCTAGGCTATGGCTACACCTTC
TRBJ2-5 | TRBD2 | - | TRBV12-3/TRBV12-4 | CASSPKTSGVGLKTQYF | TGTGCCAGCAGTCCTAAGACTAGCGGAGTGGGTTTGAAGACCCAGTACTTC
TRBJ2-1 | - | - | TRBV4-3 | CASSQEGLGLRNEQFF | TGCGCCAGCAGCCAAGAAGGGCTGGGCCTACGGAATGAGCAGTTCTTC
TRBJ2-1 | TRBD2 | - | TRBV3-1 | CASSQAGTSGKAPEFF | TGTGCCAGCAGCCAAGCCGGGACTAGCGGGAAGGCCCCAGAGTTCTTC
TRBJ2-2 | TRBD2 | - | TRBV20-1 | CSARLAGGRTGELFF | TGCAGTGCTAGACTAGCGGGGGGCAGAACCGGGGAGCTGTTTTTT
TRBJ1-2 | - | few | TRBV6-5 | CASSYPPAVDYGYTF | TGTGCCAGCAGTTACCCGCCCGCAGTTGACTATGGCTACACCTTC
TRBJ1-5 | - | - | TRBV19 | CASKTGGFSNQPQHF | TGTGCCAGTAAGACGGGGGGGTTTAGCAATCAGCCCCAGCATTTT
TRBJ1-4 | TRBD1 | few | TRBV5-1 | CASSPPHGTGNEKLFF | TGCGCCAGCAGCCCTCCCCACGGGACAGGGAATGAAAAACTGTTTTTT
TRBJ1-4 | TRBD1 | - | TRBV6-5 | CASSTRKGAVEKLFF | TGTGCCAGCAGTACCCGAAAGGGGGCGGTCGAAAAACTGTTTTTT
TRBJ2-3 | - | - | TRBV12-3/TRBV12-4 | CASSRSGAGDTQYF | TGTGCCAGCAGTCGTTCGGGGGCGGGAGATACGCAGTATTTT
TRBJ1-2 | TRBD1 | few | TRBV4-2 | CASREGQGDYGYTF | TGTGCCAGCAGGGAAGGACAGGGGGACTATGGCTACACCTTC
TRBJ2-5 | TRBD2 | - | TRBV28 | CASSSYQREGQETQYF | TGTGCCAGCAGTTCGTATCAGCGGGAGGGCCAAGAGACCCAGTACTTC
TRBJ1-5 | - | - | TRBV7-8 | CASSLGRGKTPNSNQPQHF | TGTGCCAGCAGCTTGGGCAGAGGAAAAACCCCCAATAGCAATCAGCCCCAGCATTTT
TRBJ2-1 | TRBD1 | - | TRBV12-3/TRBV12-4 | CASSLALGQGANEQFF | TGTGCCAGCAGTTTAGCGCTCGGTCAGGGGGCGAATGAGCAGTTCTTC
TRBJ2-7 | TRBD2 | - | TRBV12-3/TRBV12-4 | CASSSRLAGVGYEQYF | TGTGCCAGCAGTTCCAGACTAGCGGGAGTAGGGTACGAGCAGTACTTC
TRBJ2-2 | - | - | TRBV3-1 | CASSRISSGELFF | TGTGCCAGCAGTCGAATATCTTCCGGGGAGCTGTTTTTT
TRBJ2-3 | - | - | TRBV20-1 | CSAREIGNLDTQYF | TGCAGTGCTAGAGAAATCGGGAACCTAGATACGCAGTATTTT
TRBJ2-5 | - | - | TRBV19 | CASRAQAIQETQYF | TGTGCCAGCAGAGCTCAGGCCATCCAAGAGACCCAGTACTTC
TRBJ2-2 | - | - | TRBV3-1 | CASSRKPGELFF | TGTGCCAGCAGCCGGAAGCCTGGGGAGCTGTTTTTT
TRBJ1-6 | - | few | TRBV7-9 | CASSLEGFNSPLHF | TGTGCCAGCAGCTTAGAAGGGTTTAATTCACCCCTCCACTTT
TRBJ1-1 | - | - | TRBV5-4 | CASSLGLGSGEAFF | TGTGCCAGCAGCTTGGGGCTGGGGTCGGGTGAAGCTTTCTTT
TRBJ1-5 | - | - | TRBV6-1 | CASSEGRVLGSNQPQHF | TGTGCCAGCAGTGAAGGCAGGGTTTTAGGGAGCAATCAGCCCCAGCATTTT
TRBJ2-5 | - | - | TRBV7-9 | CASSRWGYQETQYF | TGTGCCAGCAGCCGCTGGGGGTACCAAGAGACCCAGTACTTC
TRBJ2-3 | TRBD2 | - | TRBV10-3 | CAISGPTGGSRSTDTQYF | TGTGCCATTTCCGGGCCCACGGGCGGGAGTCGGAGCACAGATACGCAGTATTTT
TRBJ2-2 | - | few | TRBV27 | CASSIQGGPGLFF | TGTGCCAGCAGCATCCAAGGGGGGCCGGGGCTGTTTTTT
TRBJ2-5 | TRBD1 | - | TRBV25-1 | CASSEYTATGWQETQYF | TGTGCCAGCAGTGAATATACGGCGACAGGGTGGCAAGAGACCCAGTACTTC
TRBJ2-7 | - | many | TRBV6-2/TRBV6-3 | CASTAPENEQYF | TGTGCCAGCACTGCCCCTGAGAACGAGCAGTACTTC
TRBJ2-3 | - | - | TRBV5-1 | CASSLGVGESTDTQYF | TGCGCCAGCAGCTTGGGGGTCGGGGAGAGCACAGATACGCAGTATTTT
TRBJ2-2 | - | many | TRBV7-2 | CASSLGQSTGELFF | TGTGCCAGCAGCTTAGGACAGTCCACCGGGGAGCTGTTTTTT
TRBJ2-1 | - | many | TRBV7-9 | CASSPGSEQFF | TGTGCCAGCTCCCCCGGGAGCGAGCAGTTCTTC
TRBJ2-2 | TRBD1 | many | TRBV5-1 | CASSGQGFTGELFF | TGCGCCAGCAGCGGACAGGGATTCACCGGGGAGCTGTTTTTT
TRBJ2-3 | - | - | TRBV6-5 | CASSYSIVRNTQYF | TGTGCCAGCAGTTACTCGATAGTCAGGAATACGCAGTATTTT
TRBJ2-3 | TRBD2 | few | TRBV5-6 | CASSPVQGAGGPQDTQYF | TGTGCCAGCAGCCCCGTCCAAGGGGCGGGAGGGCCTCAAGATACGCAGTATTTT
TRBJ2-1 | - | few | TRBV11-3 | CASSLMYANEQFF | TGTGCCAGCAGCTTAATGTACGCCAATGAGCAGTTCTTC
TRBJ2-5 | - | - | TRBV10-2 | CASSATPSETQYF | TGCGCCAGCAGTGCTACGCCTTCAGAGACCCAGTACTTC
TRBJ2-3 | TRBD1 | many | TRBV20-1 | CSARGTGGPDTQYF | TGCAGTGCTAGGGGGACAGGGGGCCCAGATACGCAGTATTTT
TRBJ2-1 | - | - | TRBV11-1 | CASSLEWRLNSYNEQFF | TGTGCCAGCAGCTTAGAATGGCGGTTAAACTCCTACAATGAGCAGTTCTTC
TRBJ2-7 | TRBD2 | - | TRBV5-1 | CASSTQRGGPYEQYF | TGCGCCAGCAGCACCCAGCGGGGGGGCCCTTACGAGCAGTACTTC
TRBJ2-2 | TRBD2 | once | TRBV4-1 | CASSHPFASGTSGRANTGELFF | TGCGCCAGCAGTCACCCGTTCGCGTCCGGGACTAGCGGGAGAGCGAACACCGGGGAGCTGTTTTTT
TRBJ2-6 | TRBD1 | - | TRBV5-1 | CASSSGQGATGANVLTF | TGCGCCAGCAGCTCCGGACAGGGGGCTACTGGGGCCAACGTCCTGACTTTC
TRBJ2-7 | TRBD1 | many | TRBV6-1 | CASRDRTGGAYEQYF | TGTGCCAGCAGAGATAGGACAGGGGGCGCTTACGAGCAGTACTTC